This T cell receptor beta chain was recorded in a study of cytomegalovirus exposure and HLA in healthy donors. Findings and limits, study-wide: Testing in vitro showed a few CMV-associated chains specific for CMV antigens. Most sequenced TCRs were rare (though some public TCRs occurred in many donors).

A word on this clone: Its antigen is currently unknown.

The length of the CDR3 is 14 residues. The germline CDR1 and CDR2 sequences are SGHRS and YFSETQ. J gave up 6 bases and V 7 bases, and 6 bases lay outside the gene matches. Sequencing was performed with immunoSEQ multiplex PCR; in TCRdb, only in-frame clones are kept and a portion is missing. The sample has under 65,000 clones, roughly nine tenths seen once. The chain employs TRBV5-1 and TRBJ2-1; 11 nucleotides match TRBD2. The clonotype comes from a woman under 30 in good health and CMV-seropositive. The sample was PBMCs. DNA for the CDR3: TGCGCCAGCCAGCTAGCGGGGGGACCCAATGAGCAGTTCTTC. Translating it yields CASQLAGGPNEQFF.